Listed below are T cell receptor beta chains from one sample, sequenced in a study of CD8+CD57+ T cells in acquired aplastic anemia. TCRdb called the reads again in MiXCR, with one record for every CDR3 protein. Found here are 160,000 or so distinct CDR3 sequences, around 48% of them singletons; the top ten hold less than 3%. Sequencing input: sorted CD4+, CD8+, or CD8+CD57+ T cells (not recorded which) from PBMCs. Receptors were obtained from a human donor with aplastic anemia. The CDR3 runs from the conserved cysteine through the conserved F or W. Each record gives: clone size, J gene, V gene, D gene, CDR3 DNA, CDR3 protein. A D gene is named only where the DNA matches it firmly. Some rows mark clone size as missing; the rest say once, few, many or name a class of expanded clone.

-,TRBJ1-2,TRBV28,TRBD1,TGTGCCATCAGGACAGGGAGGGACTATGGCTACACCTTC,CAIRTGRDYGYTF
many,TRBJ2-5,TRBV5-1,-,TGCGCCAGCAGCTTGGATCTGCGGCGGTCTAGTGAGACCCAGTACTTC,CASSLDLRRSSETQYF
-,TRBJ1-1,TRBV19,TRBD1,TGTGCCAGTAGTTCACAGGGGGCGCTTACTGAGGCTTTCTTT,CASSSQGALTEAFF
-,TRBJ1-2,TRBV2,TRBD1,TGTGCCAGCAGTGTGCGACAGGGAGGAGGCTACACCTTC,CASSVRQGGGYTF
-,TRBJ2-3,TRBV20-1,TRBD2,TGCAGTGCTAGTTTTACCCAGCGGGAATCAGATACGCAGTATTTT,CSASFTQRESDTQYF
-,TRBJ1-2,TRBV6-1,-,TGTGCCAGCAGTGAGGACGGTAACTATGGCTACACCTTC,CASSEDGNYGYTF
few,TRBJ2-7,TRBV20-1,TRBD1,TGCAGTGCTACGCAGGGGGATTCCTACGAGCAGTACTTC,CSATQGDSYEQYF
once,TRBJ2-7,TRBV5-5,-,TGTGCCAGCAGCTTGGAACAGATCTCCTACGAGCAGTACTTC,CASSLEQISYEQYF
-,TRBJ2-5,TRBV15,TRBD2,TGTGCCACCAGCAGCGCCACTAGCGGGACGGGGGAGACCCAGTACTTC,CATSSATSGTGETQYF
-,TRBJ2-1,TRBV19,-,TGTGCCAGTAGTATAGATAGGAGCGGGCGAGACAATGAGCAGTTCTTC,CASSIDRSGRDNEQFF
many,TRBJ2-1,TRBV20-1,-,TGCAGTGCTTCCCCACAGGGTGATGAGCAGTTCTTC,CSASPQGDEQFF
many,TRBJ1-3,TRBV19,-,TGTGCCAGTAGTCTGAACCGAAACACCATATATTTT,CASSLNRNTIYF
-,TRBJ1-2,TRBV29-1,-,TGCAGCGTTGAATACAGGGTTACCTATGGCTACACCTTC,CSVEYRVTYGYTF
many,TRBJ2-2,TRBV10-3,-,TGTGCCATCAGAAACACCGGGGAGCTGTTTTTT,CAIRNTGELFF
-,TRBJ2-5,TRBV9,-,TGTGCCAGCAGCGTAGGGGAGGGGGGTCGGGCCCAGTACTTC,CASSVGEGGRAQYF
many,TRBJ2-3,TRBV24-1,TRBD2,TGTGCCACCAGTGAGGCCCGGGGGGGGGCAGATACGCAGTATTTT,CATSEARGGADTQYF
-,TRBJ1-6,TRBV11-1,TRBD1,TGTGCCAGCAGCCGGGACAGGGACATTTACAATTCACCCCTCCACTTT,CASSRDRDIYNSPLHF
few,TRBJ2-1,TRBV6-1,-,TGTGCCAGCAGTGAAGCGCCGGGACTCAATGAGCAGTTCTTC,CASSEAPGLNEQFF
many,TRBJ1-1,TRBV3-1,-,TGTGCCAGCAGCCAAGCGGAGGCTGAAGCTTTCTTT,CASSQAEAEAFF
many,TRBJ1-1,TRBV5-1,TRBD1,TGCGCCAGCAGCTTGGACAGGGGCAGGGAGGCTTTCTTT,CASSLDRGREAFF
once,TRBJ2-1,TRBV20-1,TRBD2,TGCAGTGCTAGAGAGACTAGCGGGAGGCCGTTCTTC,CSARETSGRPFF
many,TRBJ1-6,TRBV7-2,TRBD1,TGTGCCAGCAGCTTAACTAGGACAGGGGTAGGCTCACCCCTCCACTTT,CASSLTRTGVGSPLHF
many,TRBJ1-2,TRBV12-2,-,TGTGCAAGTCGCTCCCTTTGGGGCGGCTACACCTTC,CASRSLWGGYTF
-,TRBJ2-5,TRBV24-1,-,TGTGCCACCAGGAGGGGAGAGACCCAGTACTTC,CATRRGETQYF
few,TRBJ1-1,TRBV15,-,TGTGCCACCAGCAGAGCAACGATGGGTGAGGCTGAAGCTTTCTTT,CATSRATMGEAEAFF
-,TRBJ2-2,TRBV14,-,TGTGCCAGCAGCCAACTCCTTCGCGTCGGGGGTAAGAGTAACACCGGGGAGCTGTTTTTT,CASSQLLRVGGKSNTGELFF
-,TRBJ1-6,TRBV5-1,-,TGCGCCAGCAGCCCGGGACAAGGCAATCAGCCCCTCCACTTT,CASSPGQGNQPLHF
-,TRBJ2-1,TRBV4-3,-,TGCGCCAGCAGCCAAGGAGGGGGAGGATACAATGAGCAGTTCTTC,CASSQGGGGYNEQFF
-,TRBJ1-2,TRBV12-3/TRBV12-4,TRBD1,TGTGCCAGCAGTTCCCGGGACAGGGGTCGCTATGGCTACACCTTC,CASSSRDRGRYGYTF
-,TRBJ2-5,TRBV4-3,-,TGCGCCAGCAGCCAAGATCGGAGAGACCTGGAGACCCAGTACTTC,CASSQDRRDLETQYF
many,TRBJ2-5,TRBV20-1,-,TGCAGTGCTCCGGGACAACAAGAGACCCAGTACTTC,CSAPGQQETQYF
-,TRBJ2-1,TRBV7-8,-,TGTGCTAGAGATGGGGCTAGCGATACCTACAATGAGCAGTTCTTC,CARDGASDTYNEQFF
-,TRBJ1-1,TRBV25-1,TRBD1,TGTGCCAGCAGTCTTTCCGGGACAGGGGGCACTGAAGCTTTCTTT,CASSLSGTGGTEAFF
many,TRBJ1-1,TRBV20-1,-,TGCAGTGCTGATAAGAACACTGAAGCTTTCTTT,CSADKNTEAFF
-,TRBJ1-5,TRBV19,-,TGTGCCAGTAGTCGCAACAGGGTCGACCATCAGCCCCAGCATTTT,CASSRNRVDHQPQHF
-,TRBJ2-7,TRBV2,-,TGTGCCAGCAGTGCGGGATATTACGAGCAGTACTTC,CASSAGYYEQYF
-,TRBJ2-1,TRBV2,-,TGTGCCAGCGACAAATCCTCCTACAATGAGCAGTTCTTC,CASDKSSYNEQFF
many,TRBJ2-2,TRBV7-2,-,TGTGCCAGCAGCTTAGAGGAAAGGAGGGAGCTGTTTTTT,CASSLEERRELFF
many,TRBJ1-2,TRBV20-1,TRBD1,TGCAGTGCTAGAAGGACAGGGGGACTATATGGCTACACCTTC,CSARRTGGLYGYTF
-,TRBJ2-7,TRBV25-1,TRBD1,TGTGCCAGACCCACGCCAGGGGGCTACGAGCAGTACTTC,CARPTPGGYEQYF
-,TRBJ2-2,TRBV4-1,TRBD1,TGCGCCAGCAGCCATCGGACAGGGACCAACACCGGGGAGCTGTTTTTT,CASSHRTGTNTGELFF